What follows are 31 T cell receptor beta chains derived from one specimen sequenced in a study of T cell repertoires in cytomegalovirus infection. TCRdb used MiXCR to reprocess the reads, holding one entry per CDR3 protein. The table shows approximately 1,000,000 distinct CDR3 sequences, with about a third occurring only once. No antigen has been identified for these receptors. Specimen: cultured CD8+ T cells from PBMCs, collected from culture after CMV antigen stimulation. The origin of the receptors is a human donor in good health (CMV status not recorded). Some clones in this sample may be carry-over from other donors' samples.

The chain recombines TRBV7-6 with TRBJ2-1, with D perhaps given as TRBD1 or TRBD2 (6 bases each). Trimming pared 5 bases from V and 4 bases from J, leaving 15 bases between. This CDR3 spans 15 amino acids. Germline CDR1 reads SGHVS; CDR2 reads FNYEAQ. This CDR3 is CASSPTGGRYNEQFF. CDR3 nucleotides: TGTGCCAGCAGCCCCACCGGGGGCAGGTACAATGAGCAGTTCTTC.

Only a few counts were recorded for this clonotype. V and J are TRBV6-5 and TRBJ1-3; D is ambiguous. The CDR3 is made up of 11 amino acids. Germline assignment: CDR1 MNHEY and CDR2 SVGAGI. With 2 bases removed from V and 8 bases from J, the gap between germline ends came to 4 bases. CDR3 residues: CASSYGHTIYF. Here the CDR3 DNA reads TGTGCCAGCAGTTACGGACACACCATATATTTT.

CDR3 residues: CASSGVGDRAYNEQFF. The CDR3 DNA reads as TGTGCCAGCAGCGGTGTCGGGGACAGGGCCTACAATGAGCAGTTCTTC. J is TRBJ2-1 and V is TRBV14; TRBD1 matches at 9 bases. V lost 5 bases and J lost 2; bases outside the gene matches: 7. The germline gives CDR1 SGHDN, CDR2 FVKESK. CDR3 length: 16 residues. The variable domain in full, with the rest retrieved from reference TRBV14 and TRBJ2-1, is EAGVTQFPSHSVIEKGQTVTLRCDPISGHDNLYWYRRVMGKEIKFLLHFVKESKQDESGMPNNRFLAERTGGTYSTLKVQPAELEDSGVYFCASSGVGDRAYNEQFFGPGTRLTVL.

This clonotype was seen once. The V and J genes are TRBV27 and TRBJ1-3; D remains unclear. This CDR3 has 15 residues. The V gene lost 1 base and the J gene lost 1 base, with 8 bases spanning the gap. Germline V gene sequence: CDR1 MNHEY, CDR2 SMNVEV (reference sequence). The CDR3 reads CASSLYWGSGNTIYF. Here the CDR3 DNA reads TGTGCCAGCAGTTTATATTGGGGATCTGGAAACACCATATATTTT.

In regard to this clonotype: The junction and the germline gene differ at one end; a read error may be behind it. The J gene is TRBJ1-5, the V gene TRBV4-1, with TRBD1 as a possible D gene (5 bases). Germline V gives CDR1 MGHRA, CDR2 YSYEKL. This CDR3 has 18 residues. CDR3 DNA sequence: TGTGCCAGCAGCCAAGATCCCGGGGGACTTCCTAGCAATCAGCCCCAGCATTTT. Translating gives CASSQDPGGLPSNQPQHF.

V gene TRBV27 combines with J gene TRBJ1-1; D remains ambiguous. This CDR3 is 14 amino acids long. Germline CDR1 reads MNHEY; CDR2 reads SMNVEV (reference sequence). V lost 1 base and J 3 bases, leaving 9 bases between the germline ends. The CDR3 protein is CASSLYLRHTEAFF. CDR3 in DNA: TGTGCCAGCAGTTTATATTTGAGGCACACTGAAGCTTTCTTT.

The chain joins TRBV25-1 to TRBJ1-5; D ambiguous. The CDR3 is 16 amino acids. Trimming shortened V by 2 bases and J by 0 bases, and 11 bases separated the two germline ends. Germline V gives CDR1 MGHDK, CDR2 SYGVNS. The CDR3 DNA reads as TGTGCCAGCAGTGAAGCCAGCCCATATAGCAATCAGCCCCAGCATTTT. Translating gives CASSEASPYSNQPQHF.

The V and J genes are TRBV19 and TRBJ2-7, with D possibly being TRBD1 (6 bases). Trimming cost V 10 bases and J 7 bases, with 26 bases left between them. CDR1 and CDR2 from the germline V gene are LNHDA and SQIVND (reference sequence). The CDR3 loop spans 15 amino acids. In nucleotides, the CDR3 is TGTGCCACCCCGAAGCCCCCAGGGGCCCGGCGGGAGCAGTACGTC. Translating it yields CATPKPPGARREQYV.

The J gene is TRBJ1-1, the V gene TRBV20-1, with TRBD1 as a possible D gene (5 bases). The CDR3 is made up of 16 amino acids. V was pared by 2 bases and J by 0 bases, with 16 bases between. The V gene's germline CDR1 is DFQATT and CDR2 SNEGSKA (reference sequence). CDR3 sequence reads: CSARTPEGFLNTEAFF. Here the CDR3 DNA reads TGCAGTGCTAGAACCCCAGAGGGGTTCCTGAACACTGAAGCTTTCTTT.

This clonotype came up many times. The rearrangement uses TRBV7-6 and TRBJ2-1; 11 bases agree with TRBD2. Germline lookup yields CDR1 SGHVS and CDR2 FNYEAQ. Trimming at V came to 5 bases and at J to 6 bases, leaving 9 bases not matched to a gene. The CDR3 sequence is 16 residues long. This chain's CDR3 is CASSPSSGGGPNEQFF. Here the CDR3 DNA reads TGTGCCAGCAGCCCGAGTAGCGGGGGGGGTCCCAATGAGCAGTTCTTC.

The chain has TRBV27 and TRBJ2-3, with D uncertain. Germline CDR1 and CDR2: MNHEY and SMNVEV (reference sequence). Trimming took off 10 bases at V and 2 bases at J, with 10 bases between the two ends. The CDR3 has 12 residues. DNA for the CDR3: TGTGCCACCCAAACATCCACAGATACGCAGTATTTT. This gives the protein CATQTSTDTQYF.

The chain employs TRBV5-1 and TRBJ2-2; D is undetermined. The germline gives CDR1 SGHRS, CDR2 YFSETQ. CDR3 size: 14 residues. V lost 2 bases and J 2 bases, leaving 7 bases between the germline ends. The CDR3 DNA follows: TGCGCCAGCAGCTTACTTAAAAACACCGGGGAGCTGTTTTTT. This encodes CASSLLKNTGELFF.

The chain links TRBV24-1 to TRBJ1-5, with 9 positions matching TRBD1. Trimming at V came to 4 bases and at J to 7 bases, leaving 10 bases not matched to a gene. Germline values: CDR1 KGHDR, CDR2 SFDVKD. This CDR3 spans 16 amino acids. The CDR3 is CATSDAAGTGIQPQHF. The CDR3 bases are TGTGCCACCAGTGACGCCGCCGGGACAGGGATCCAGCCCCAGCATTTT.

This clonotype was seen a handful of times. This CDR3 reads CASSDIVATNEKLFF. CDR3 nucleotide sequence: TGTGCCAGCAGTGATATAGTTGCAACTAATGAAAAACTGTTTTTT. The chain is built from TRBV6-6 and TRBJ1-4; no reliable D call. The germline V gene has CDR1 MNHNY and CDR2 SVGAGI (reference sequence). V was shortened by 5 bases and J by 0 bases, with 10 bases between the two germline ends. The CDR3 consists of 15 residues.

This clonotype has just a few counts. CDR3 loop: CASSSGQGLYEQYV. The CDR3 DNA sequence: TGTGCCAGCAGCTCCGGACAGGGCCTCTACGAGCAGTACGTC. The rearrangement joins TRBV5-6 to TRBJ2-7; 8 bases are shared with TRBD1. The CDR3 covers 14 residues. V lost 3 bases to trimming and J lost 3 bases; unmatched junction nucleotides: 5. The V gene's germline CDR1 is SGHDT and CDR2 YYEEEE.

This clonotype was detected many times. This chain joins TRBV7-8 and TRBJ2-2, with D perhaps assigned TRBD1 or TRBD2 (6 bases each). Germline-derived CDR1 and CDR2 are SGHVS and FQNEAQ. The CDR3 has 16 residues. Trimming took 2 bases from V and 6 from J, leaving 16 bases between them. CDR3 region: CASSLRRGPSSGELFF. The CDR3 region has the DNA TGTGCCAGCAGCTTAAGACGGGGGCCTTCTTCCGGGGAGCTGTTTTTT.

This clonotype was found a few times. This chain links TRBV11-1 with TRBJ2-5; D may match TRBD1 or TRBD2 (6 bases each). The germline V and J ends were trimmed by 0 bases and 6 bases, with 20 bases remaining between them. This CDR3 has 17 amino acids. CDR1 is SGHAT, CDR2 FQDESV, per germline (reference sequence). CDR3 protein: CASSLANRRGAVKTQYF. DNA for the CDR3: TGTGCCAGCAGCTTAGCGAATCGGAGGGGGGCCGTAAAGACCCAGTACTTC.

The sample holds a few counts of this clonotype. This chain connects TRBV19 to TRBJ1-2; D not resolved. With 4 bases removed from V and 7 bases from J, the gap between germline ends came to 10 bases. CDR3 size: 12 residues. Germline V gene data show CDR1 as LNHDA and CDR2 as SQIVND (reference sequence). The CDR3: CASSTGRRGYTF. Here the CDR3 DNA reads TGTGCCAGTAGTACCGGACGGCGTGGCTACACCTTC.

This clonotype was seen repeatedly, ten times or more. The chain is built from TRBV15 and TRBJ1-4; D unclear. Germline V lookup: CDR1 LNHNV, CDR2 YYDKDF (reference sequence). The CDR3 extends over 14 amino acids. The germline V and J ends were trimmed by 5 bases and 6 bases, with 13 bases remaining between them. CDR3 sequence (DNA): TGTGCCACCAGCGGAATAAAGTACTATGAAAAACTGTTTTTT. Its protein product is CATSGIKYYEKLFF.

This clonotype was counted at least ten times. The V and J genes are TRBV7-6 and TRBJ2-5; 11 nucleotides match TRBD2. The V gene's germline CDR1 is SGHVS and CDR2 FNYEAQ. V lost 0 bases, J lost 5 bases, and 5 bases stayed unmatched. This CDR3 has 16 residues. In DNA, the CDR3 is TGTGCCAGCAGCTTAGCGCTAGCGGGGGGTCGGGAGACCCAGTACTTC. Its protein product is CASSLALAGGRETQYF.

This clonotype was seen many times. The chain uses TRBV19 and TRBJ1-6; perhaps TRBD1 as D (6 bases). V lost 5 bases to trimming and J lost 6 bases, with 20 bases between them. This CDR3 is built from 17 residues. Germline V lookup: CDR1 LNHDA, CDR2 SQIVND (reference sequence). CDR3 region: CASSEGVLPVGNSPLHF. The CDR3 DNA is TGTGCCAGTAGTGAGGGGGTTTTACCGGTCGGTAATTCACCCCTCCACTTT.

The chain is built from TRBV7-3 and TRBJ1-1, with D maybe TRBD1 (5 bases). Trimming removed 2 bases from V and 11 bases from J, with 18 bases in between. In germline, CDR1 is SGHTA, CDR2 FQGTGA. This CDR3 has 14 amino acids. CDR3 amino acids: CASSLESRASWAFF. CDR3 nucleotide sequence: TGTGCCAGCAGCTTAGAGAGCAGGGCATCGTGGGCTTTCTTT.

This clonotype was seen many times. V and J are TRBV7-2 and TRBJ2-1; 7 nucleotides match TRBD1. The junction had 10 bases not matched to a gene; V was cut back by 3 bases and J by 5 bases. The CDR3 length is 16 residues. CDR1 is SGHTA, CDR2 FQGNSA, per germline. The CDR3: CASSFPGQPTNNEQFF. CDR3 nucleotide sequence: TGTGCCAGCAGCTTCCCGGGACAGCCAACTAACAATGAGCAGTTCTTC.

CDR3 residues: CAISELGLAGEKHTQYF. CDR3 nucleotides: TGTGCCATCAGTGAGTTGGGACTAGCGGGGGAAAAGCATACGCAGTATTTT. The chain is built from TRBV10-3 and TRBJ2-3, with 14 bases fitting TRBD2. Germline V CDR1 and CDR2: ENHRY, SYGVKD. The CDR3 is 17 amino acids. V shed 1 base and J 7 bases; nucleotides not matched to a gene: 7.

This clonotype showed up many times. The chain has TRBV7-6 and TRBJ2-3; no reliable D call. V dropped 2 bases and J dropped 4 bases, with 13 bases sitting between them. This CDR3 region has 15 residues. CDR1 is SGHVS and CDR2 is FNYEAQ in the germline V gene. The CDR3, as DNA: TGTGCCAGCAGCTTAATCCCCGATGGGTCAGATACGCAGTATTTT. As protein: CASSLIPDGSDTQYF.

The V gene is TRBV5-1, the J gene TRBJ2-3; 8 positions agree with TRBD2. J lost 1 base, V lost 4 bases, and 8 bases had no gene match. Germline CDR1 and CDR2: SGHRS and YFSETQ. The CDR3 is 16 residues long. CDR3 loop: CASSPGGSGGTDTQYF. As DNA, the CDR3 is TGCGCCAGCAGCCCGGGGGGGAGCGGGGGCACAGATACGCAGTATTTT.

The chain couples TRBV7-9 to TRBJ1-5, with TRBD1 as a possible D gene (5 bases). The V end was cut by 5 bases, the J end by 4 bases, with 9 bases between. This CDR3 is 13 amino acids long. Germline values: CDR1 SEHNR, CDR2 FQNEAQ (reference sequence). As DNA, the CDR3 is TGTGCCAGCAGCAGGGGACGGAATCAGCCCCAGCATTTT. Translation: CASSRGRNQPQHF. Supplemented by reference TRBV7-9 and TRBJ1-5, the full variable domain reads DTGVSQNPRHKITKRGQNVTFRCDPISEHNRLYWYRQTLGQGPEFLTYFQNEAQLEKSRLLSDRFSAERPKGSFSTLEIQRTEQGDSAMYLCASSRGRNQPQHFGDGTRLSIL.

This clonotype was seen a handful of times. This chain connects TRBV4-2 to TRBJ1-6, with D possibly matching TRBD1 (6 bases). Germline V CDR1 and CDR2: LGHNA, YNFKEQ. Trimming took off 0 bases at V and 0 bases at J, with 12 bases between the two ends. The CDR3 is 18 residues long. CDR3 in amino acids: CASSQDRGSSSYNSPLHF. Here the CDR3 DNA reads TGTGCCAGCAGCCAAGATAGGGGGTCGAGCTCCTATAATTCACCCCTCCACTTT.

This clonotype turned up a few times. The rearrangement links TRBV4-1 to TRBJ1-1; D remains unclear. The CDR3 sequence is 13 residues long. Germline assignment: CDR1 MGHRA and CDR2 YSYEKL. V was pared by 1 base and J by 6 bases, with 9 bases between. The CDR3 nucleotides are TGCGCCAGCAGCCAAGGATTAGGTGCTGAAGCTTTCTTT. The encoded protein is CASSQGLGAEAFF.

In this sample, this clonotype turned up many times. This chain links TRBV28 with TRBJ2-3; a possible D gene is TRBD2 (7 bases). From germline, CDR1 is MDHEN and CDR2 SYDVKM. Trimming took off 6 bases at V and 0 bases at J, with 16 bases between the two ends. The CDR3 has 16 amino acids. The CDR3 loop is CASSLGGGLSTDTQYF. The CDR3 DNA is TGTGCCAGCAGCTTGGGAGGGGGGCTGAGCACAGATACGCAGTATTTT. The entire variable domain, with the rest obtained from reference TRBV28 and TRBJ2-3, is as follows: DVKVTQSSRYLVKRTGEKVFLECVQDMDHENMFWYRQDPGLGLRLIYFSYDVKMKEKGDIPEGYSVSREKKERFSLILESASTNQTSMYLCASSLGGGLSTDTQYFGPGTRLTVL.

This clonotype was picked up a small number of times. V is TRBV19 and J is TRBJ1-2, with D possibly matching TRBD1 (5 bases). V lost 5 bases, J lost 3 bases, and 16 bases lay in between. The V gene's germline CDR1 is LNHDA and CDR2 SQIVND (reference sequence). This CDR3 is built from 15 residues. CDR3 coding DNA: TGTGCCAGTAGTTCTCGGCAGGGTTCGTACTATGGCTACACCTTC. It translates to CASSSRQGSYYGYTF.